In its sample, the clone carrying this T cell receptor beta chain was seen many times. The data originate from a study of blood T cells in healthy people across ages. This CDR3 spans 15 amino acids. The V end lost 5 bases, the J end lost 7 bases, and 18 bases lay between the germline ends. Sample-barcoded 5' priming and a J-beta primer mix drove a second PCR of roughly 6 to 12 cycles. TCRdb independently ran MiXCR on the 5' RACE reads; one entry per CDR3 protein. The table lists about a million distinct CDR3 sequences, around two fifths of them singletons. The clonotype was recovered from a man aged 18 to 29 in good health. The chain combines TRBV12-3 or TRBV12-4 with TRBJ1-5; D unresolved. The sequencing sample was made of blood. The CDR3 sequence: CASSPGDGLVQPQHF. CDR3 coding DNA: TGTGCCAGCAGTCCCGGGGATGGGCTAGTCCAGCCCCAGCATTTT.